This T cell receptor (beta chain) stems from a study of breast tumors, draining lymph nodes, adjacent tissues. Axillary draining lymph nodes of breast cancer patients supplied the node samples. TCRdb processed the multiplex PCR reads anew with MiXCR; each CDR3 protein has one entry. The sample records over 70,000 distinct CDR3 sequences, around 28% being singletons. Germline V gene lookup returns CDR1 SQVTM and CDR2 ANQGSEA. The CDR3 consists of 12 residues. This clonotype has a count of ten or more. One end of the junction is discordant with germline, which a read error may explain. The rearrangement uses TRBV29-1 and TRBJ1-4; the D gene is possibly TRBD1 (5 bases). Source material: axillary lymph node tissue. The receptor was isolated from a female donor with breast cancer. Some clones in this sample may be carry-over from other donors' samples. CDR3 nucleotide sequence: TGCAGCGTTCAAGAGACAGCTGAAAAACTGTTTTTT. It is translated as CSVQETAEKLFF.